Included here is one TCR beta chain sequence, with context. The data are from a study of blood T cell repertoires in COVID-19. Study overall: Samples of COVID-19 (acute and convalescent) were obtained from the United States, Italy and Spain. The cDNA or gDNA used as material had been derived from T cells, B-cell-depleted T cells, or PBMCs.

Original methodology: For nucleated cells, counts were estimated from reference gene primer amplification. Produced via immunoSEQ multiplex PCR; TCRdb's table is partial and in-frame only. V and J calls and clone size are as listed in that table; D and trimming were resolved from the DNA. The table includes about 160,000 clones, roughly nine tenths detected once. With 6 bases clipped from V and 7 bases from J, the junction kept 10 bases outside the gene matches. The CDR3 length is 14 residues. Germline V gives CDR1 LGHDT, CDR2 YNNKEL (reference sequence). The TCR comes from a man aged 55 to 70 with acute or convalescent COVID-19. This chain joins TRBV3-1 (or the pseudogene TRBV3-2) and TRBJ2-7; 9 bases map to TRBD1. The sequenced material came from peripheral blood. The CDR3 region has the DNA TGTGCCAGCAGTTACGGACAGGGGATCGGTGAGCAGTACTTC. This codes for CASSYGQGIGEQYF.